One T cell receptor (beta chain) is described in this entry. A few counts support this clone. Its recognized antigen is unknown. No base quality information exists; no much larger clone differs at one position. Participants in the prospective study were enrolled through a virtual design, were aged roughly 18 to 100 years, and lived in approximately 24 United States geographic areas. In the prospective study, cohorts were assigned on the basis of participant-reported clinical history obtained from a screening survey and a study questionnaire. Exposed participants had been in contact, within 2 weeks of entering the study, with a person who had a PCR-confirmed or clinician-diagnosed case of COVID-19. Each participant in the prospective study had whole blood, serum and a nasopharyngeal or oropharyngeal swab collected by mobile phlebotomists. Prospective study participants could optionally give additional blood draws and questionnaires over an approximately 2-month period. Before DNA extraction, prospective study blood samples were shipped either frozen or at room temperature.

These data come from a study of blood T cell repertoires in COVID-19 (dated by TCRdb to the early 2020s). With regard to the full study: The collaborator samples originated in the United States, Italy and Spain and spanned the acute and convalescent phases of COVID-19. The samples were drawn from two sources: the first 160 participants of the ongoing ImmuneRACE study, and fewer than 1,500 subjects contributed by 6 global collaborators. The dataset comprised deeply sampled blood TCRbeta repertoires from subjects exposed to, actively infected with, or recovered from COVID-19. The repertoires were made available in a free public database intended to serve as a resource for research on the immune response to SARS-CoV-2. The prospective study material was composed of cDNA or gDNA derived from T cells, B-cell-depleted T cells, or PBMCs. Where available, HLA class I and class II types were obtained from metadata supplied by the sample provider rather than from assay-based typing. Nearly every sample came with metadata listing a de-identified subject ID, COVID-19 status, age in years and sex. Results the study describes overall, beyond this receptor: The amount of clinical and demographic metadata varied by source and participant and was provided uncurated.

TCRbeta CDR3 regions were amplified from genomic DNA using the immunoSEQ Assay, a bias-controlled multiplex PCR. Per the authors' processing: The number of nucleated cells in each sample was estimated by amplification of reference gene primers within the assay. To quantify the absolute abundance of each unique TCRbeta CDR3 rearrangement, sequence reads were collapsed and filtered. For each sample, productive Simpson clonality was calculated by taking the square root of Simpson's diversity index across productive rearrangements. The immuneACCESS repertoire file appears here via TCRdb, limited to in-frame rearrangements. These files lack a portion of the clones; in checked studies, under half of the deficit traces to unresolved V genes, and the cause of the others is not known. That table is the source of V, J and clone size, and D and trimming were worked out from the DNA. The sample records some 150,000 clones, roughly 84% of which are singletons. Of the sample, around 5.4% is held by the ten largest clones.

Sequenced input: PBMCs or T cells enriched from blood (not recorded which). The source of this sequence is a woman between 45 and 60 years old who had been exposed to COVID-19.

Read as DNA, the sequence is TGTGCCAGCAGTTACATCCAGGGGGGCGCGGCCGGGGAGCTGTTTTTT. It is translated as CASSYIQGGAAGELFF. The chain uses TRBV6-2 or TRBV6-3 and TRBJ2-2; 7 matching bases give a weak D call of TRBD1. As encoded in the germline V gene, CDR1 is MNHEY while CDR2 is SVGEGT. The CDR3 runs 16 amino acids, cysteine and phenylalanine included. Kept here is only the CDR3 DNA, which spans 48 bases and is read in frame from base 1. The V end loses 2 bases and the J end loses 6 bases, and a stretch of 16 bases separates them.